This T cell receptor beta chain was recorded in a study of blood T cell repertoires in COVID-19. Turning to the study itself: Donors in the United States, Italy and Spain gave samples during acute or convalescent COVID-19. The cDNA or gDNA used as material had been derived from T cells, B-cell-depleted T cells, or PBMCs.

Clones were sequenced by immunoSEQ multiplex PCR, and TCRdb holds only the in-frame ones, with some missing. The profile covers tens of thousands of clones, with about 83% appearing a single time and 5.5% to 7% taken by the ten largest. V shed 5 bases, J shed 4 bases, and the junction held 15 bases outside the gene matches. The germline gives CDR1 GTSNPN, CDR2 SVGIG (reference sequence). There are 17 residues in the CDR3. The material sequenced was peripheral blood. This TCR was recovered from a woman aged 55-70 years with acute or convalescent COVID-19. V is TRBV30 and J is TRBJ2-1, with 9 bases lining up with TRBD2. The CDR3: CAWGGYGASGKYNEQFF. DNA of the CDR3: TGTGCCTGGGGGGGCTATGGGGCTAGCGGGAAATACAATGAGCAGTTCTTC.